These 11 T cell receptor beta chains came from one sample sequenced in a study of identical twins. TCRdb re-derived calls from the 5' RACE reads in MiXCR, one entry per CDR3 protein. The sample holds around 1.7 million distinct CDR3 sequences, under 35% seen once. Sequencing was performed on cord blood. The source of these receptors is a newborn girl in good health.

On this clonotype itself: Sequence at one end of the junction differs from germline and may be a read error. V is TRBV20-1 and J is TRBJ1-4; no definite D call. This CDR3 has 15 residues. Germline assignment: CDR1 DFQATT and CDR2 SNEGSKA (reference sequence). CDR3 residues: CSARTDDATNGKLFF. The CDR3 bases are TGCAGTGCTCGGACGGACGATGCAACTAATGGAAAACTGTTTTTT.

This clonotype came up a few times. V is TRBV28 and J is TRBJ1-5, with 7 positions matching TRBD1. Germline trimming cut 5 bases from V and 4 bases from J; bases unmatched to any gene: 8. There are 15 residues in the CDR3. CDR1 and CDR2 (germline): MDHEN, SYDVKM. This CDR3 reads CASSADRVLNQPQHF. The DNA of the CDR3 is TGTGCCAGCAGTGCTGACAGGGTCCTGAATCAGCCCCAGCATTTT.

This clonotype was counted a few times. The chain employs TRBV7-8 and TRBJ2-3; the D is unclear. V lost 6 bases and J 0 bases, leaving 13 bases between the germline ends. Germline assignment: CDR1 SGHVS and CDR2 FQNEAQ. The CDR3 sequence is 15 residues long. CDR3 in DNA: TGTGCCAGCAGTCTTCTAGGGCCTAGCACAGATACGCAGTATTTT. It is translated as CASSLLGPSTDTQYF.

This clonotype was counted a single time. The conserved closing phenylalanine or tryptophan is absent in this CDR3, likely reflecting a read error. For the CDR3, the DNA is TGTGCCAGCACCTTACTGGCCACTAACTATGGCTACACCCTC. Its translation: CASTLLATNYGYTL. The chain is built from TRBV11-2 and TRBJ1-2; no reliable D call. This CDR3 has 14 residues. CDR1 SGHAT and CDR2 FQNNGV come from the germline V gene.

With regard to this clonotype: A junction end diverges from the germline sequence, so it may reflect a read error. V gene TRBV7-8 combines with J gene TRBJ2-1; D may be TRBD2 (6 bases). The CDR3 has 16 residues. Germline CDR1 is SGHVS and CDR2 is FQNEAQ. This CDR3 is CASSLVTSSAYNERFF. The CDR3 DNA follows: TGTGCCAGCAGCTTGGTCACTAGCAGTGCCTACAATGAGCGGTTCTTC.

The chain combines TRBV10-3 with TRBJ2-3; the match to TRBD1 covers 7 bases. In germline, CDR1 is ENHRY, CDR2 SYGVKD. The CDR3 consists of 15 residues. With V trimmed by 6 bases and J by 1 base, 7 bases remained unmatched. The CDR3, as DNA: TGTGCCATCAGCGAAAGGGGGCTGGGCACAGATACGCAGTATTTT. Its protein product is CAISERGLGTDTQYF.

The chain couples TRBV7-2 to TRBJ1-2; D might be TRBD1 (5 bases). The CDR3 has 13 residues. Trimming pared 7 bases from V and 7 bases from J, leaving 16 bases between. Germline loops: CDR1 SGHTA, CDR2 FQGNSA. CDR3 region: CASTMTVIAGYTF. As DNA, the CDR3 is TGTGCCAGCACCATGACAGTTATCGCTGGCTACACCTTC.

This clonotype was found many times. The gene calls are TRBV27 and TRBJ2-7; D is unclear. The CDR3 is 13 amino acids. Trimming took off 6 bases at V and 2 bases at J, with 11 bases between the two ends. Germline V gene sequence: CDR1 MNHEY, CDR2 SMNVEV (reference sequence). The CDR3 sequence: CASSLLGAYEQYF. The DNA of the CDR3 is TGTGCCAGCAGCTTACTTGGAGCCTACGAGCAGTACTTC.

The chain has TRBV4-1 and TRBJ1-1; TRBD1 matches 9 bases. The junction had 7 bases not matched to a gene; V was cut back by 4 bases and J by 4 bases. Germline-derived CDR1 and CDR2 are MGHRA and YSYEKL. This CDR3 is 15 amino acids long. The DNA for the CDR3 is TGCGCCAGCAGCCTTGGGACAGGGACGATCACTGAAGCTTTCTTT. It encodes CASSLGTGTITEAFF.

V and J are TRBV29-1 and TRBJ2-7, with no clear D. This CDR3 contains 12 residues. The V gene's germline CDR1 is SQVTM and CDR2 ANQGSEA. CDR3: CSLCGGTYEQYF. The CDR3 nucleotides read TGCAGTCTCTGCGGTGGGACCTACGAGCAGTACTTC.

This clonotype was seen at least ten times. V and J are TRBV12-3 or TRBV12-4 and TRBJ1-1, with D possibly matching TRBD1 (6 bases). Between the trimmed V and J ends, which lost 5 bases and 8 bases, there was a span of 12 bases. This CDR3 is built from 12 residues. In DNA form, the CDR3 reads TGTGCCAGCAGTCCCCCGGGGACAGAAGCTTTCTTT. This encodes CASSPPGTEAFF.